This T cell receptor (beta chain) was obtained from a study of identical twins. This clonotype was picked up a small number of times. The CDR3 is made up of 14 amino acids. The J segment lost 5 bases and the V segment lost 8 bases, leaving 11 bases of the junction unmatched. TCRdb analysed the 5' RACE reads with MiXCR anew, one entry per CDR3 protein. The top ten hold roughly 0.5% of the sample, which has about 530,000 distinct CDR3 sequences, 20% to 25% seen once. The data also belong to a second study, concerning yellow fever vaccine responses in identical twins.

Sequenced material: CD4+ T cells sorted from blood. The sequence came from a woman aged 18-29 years in good health. J is TRBJ2-7 and V is TRBV12-3 or TRBV12-4; 8 nucleotides align to TRBD2. The CDR3 sequence is CASAREAGAHEQYF. CDR3 in DNA: TGTGCCAGCGCCCGAGAAGCGGGAGCCCACGAGCAGTACTTC.